This record covers a single TCR beta chain. In the original analysis: From reference gene primer amplification, estimates of nucleated cell counts were derived. The table came from immunoSEQ multiplex PCR; TCRdb's copy has only in-frame clones and leaves some out. The V and J calls and the clone size are those of that table, but D and trimming were determined from the DNA. The table lists around 270,000 clones, approximately 85% of them singletons. This record belongs to a study of blood T cell repertoires in COVID-19. In the study overall: Some COVID-19 samples were acute and others convalescent; all came from the United States, Italy and Spain. Nucleic acid was either cDNA or gDNA, and it came from T cells, B-cell-depleted T cells, or PBMCs.

V lost 2 bases and J lost 5, with 7 bases in between. This CDR3 comprises 12 residues. The V gene's germline CDR1 is SGHAT and CDR2 FQNNGV. The sample taken for sequencing was peripheral blood. The chain has TRBV11-2 and TRBJ2-7; D unclear. The TCR sequence derives from a human donor with COVID-19, enrolled during active disease. The donor label of this sample is uncertain. This chain's CDR3 is CASSLPTNEQYF. For the CDR3, the DNA is TGTGCCAGCAGCTTACCTACCAACGAGCAGTACTTC.